The clone carrying this TCR beta chain occurred once. Assay used: immunoSEQ multiplex PCR; TCRdb lists only in-frame clones, some missing. The sample has a few hundred thousand clones, about 90% seen once; the top ten hold 2.1%. These data come from a study of blood T cell repertoires in COVID-19. On the study more broadly: T cells, B-cell-depleted T cells, or PBMCs provided the cDNA or gDNA that served as material.

Germline CDR1 and CDR2: MNHEY and SVGEGT. The CDR3 runs 14 residues. With V trimmed by 5 bases and J by 8 bases, 7 bases remained unmatched. The chain couples TRBV6-2 or TRBV6-3 to TRBJ1-4, with 8 bases that match TRBD1. Sequencing was carried out using peripheral blood. The TCR sequence derives from a woman aged 25-40 years who had recovered from COVID-19. The CDR3 DNA sequence: TGTGCCAGCAGTCTTGGGACAGGCTACGAAAAACTGTTTTTT. Its protein is CASSLGTGYEKLFF.